The next 3 T cell receptor beta chains were all read from a single sample in a study of cytomegalovirus exposure and HLA in healthy donors. Primers: 60 Vbeta forward and 13 Jbeta reverse. Repertoires were generated with immunoSEQ multiplex PCR, while TCRdb's copy carries only in-frame clones and drops some. The profile covers about 130,000 clones, with roughly 80% appearing a single time and 0.95% to 1.5% taken by the ten largest. Sequenced input: PBMCs. The receptors come from a girl aged 2 to 9 in good health and CMV-seronegative.

J is TRBJ2-5 and V is TRBV28, with TRBD1 identical over 7 bases. Germline CDR1 and CDR2: MDHEN and SYDVKM. The CDR3 extends over 13 amino acids. The J segment lost 3 bases and the V segment lost 5 bases, leaving 3 bases of the junction unmatched. The CDR3 bases are TGTGCCAGCAGTGACAGGGTGAAAGAGACCCAGTACTTC. This codes for CASSDRVKETQYF.

J is TRBJ2-5 and V is TRBV29-1; D not resolved. Trimming took 5 bases from V and 1 from J, leaving 2 bases between them. The V gene's germline CDR1 is SQVTM and CDR2 ANQGSEA. The CDR3 is 10 amino acids. The CDR3 nucleotides are TGCAGCGTTCGCCAAGAGACCCAGTACTTC. As protein: CSVRQETQYF.

The rearrangement joins TRBV5-1 to TRBJ1-4, with 10 bases lining up with TRBD1. The germline CDR1 and CDR2 sequences are SGHRS and YFSETQ. Losses at the gene ends were 0 bases for V and 8 bases for J; bases not matched to a gene: 4. This CDR3 has 15 residues. In DNA, the CDR3 is TGCGCCAGCAGCTTGGGACAGGGGGCCAACGAAAAACTGTTTTTT. This translates into CASSLGQGANEKLFF.